These 7 T cell receptor beta chains were all obtained from the same sample, sequenced in a study of regulatory dendritic cells for organ transplantation. Repertoires were generated with immunoSEQ multiplex PCR, while TCRdb's copy carries only in-frame clones and drops some. The sample holds approximately 18,000 clones, under 80% seen once. Their antigens are not known. Sorted subsets were CFSE-labeled and cultured roughly 5 days with allogeneic dendritic cells. The sample consisted of memory CD4+ T cells from blood cultured with regulatory dendritic cells. Subset reported: CD45RO+ memory T cells. Receptors originate from a human donor in good health.

The chain employs TRBV14 and TRBJ2-7; TRBD1 agrees at 9 bases. Germline-derived CDR1 and CDR2 are SGHDN and FVKESK. The CDR3 extends over 14 amino acids. Trimming removed 4 bases from V and 6 bases from J; junction bases left unmatched: 7. The CDR3 loop is CASSLDRGLGEQYF. The CDR3, as DNA: TGTGCCAGCAGCCTGGACAGGGGCCTGGGCGAGCAGTACTTC. Drawing the rest from reference TRBV14 and TRBJ2-7, the complete variable domain is EAGVTQFPSHSVIEKGQTVTLRCDPISGHDNLYWYRRVMGKEIKFLLHFVKESKQDESGMPNNRFLAERTGGTYSTLKVQPAELEDSGVYFCASSLDRGLGEQYFGPGTRLTVT.

The J gene is TRBJ1-4, the V gene TRBV27; the D is unclear. The CDR3 length is 16 residues. Trimming took off 3 bases at V and 0 bases at J, with 11 bases between the two ends. Germline assignment: CDR1 MNHEY and CDR2 SMNVEV (reference sequence). CDR3 sequence reads: CASSLKFGATNEKLFF. The CDR3 region has the DNA TGTGCCAGCAGTTTGAAGTTTGGCGCAACTAATGAAAAACTGTTTTTT.

CDR3 residues: CASSESGVGRKETQYF. The DNA for the CDR3 is TGCGCCAGCAGTGAGTCTGGGGTGGGAAGGAAAGAGACCCAGTACTTC. This rearrangement joins TRBV10-1 to TRBJ2-5, with D hard to call. There are 16 residues in the CDR3. The ends were cut back, 0 bases at V and 3 bases at J, with 14 bases in the middle. Germline V CDR1 and CDR2: WNHNN, SYGVQD (reference sequence).

This chain connects TRBV7-2 to TRBJ1-5; perhaps TRBD1 as D (5 bases). Between the trimmed V and J ends, which lost 5 bases and 11 bases, there was a span of 16 bases. CDR1 and CDR2 (germline): SGHTA, FQGNSA. The CDR3 consists of 13 residues. CDR3 loop: CASSQRGHLAQHF. The CDR3 nucleotides are TGTGCCAGCAGCCAAAGGGGTCATTTGGCCCAGCATTTT.

This rearrangement joins TRBV19 to TRBJ2-7, with no clear D. The CDR3 has 15 residues. Per germline, CDR1 LNHDA and CDR2 SQIVND (reference sequence). Between the trimmed V and J ends, which lost 5 bases and 4 bases, there was a span of 18 bases. The CDR3 nucleotides are TGTGCCAGTAGTTTACTTCCTTCATCGGAGTACGAGCAGTACTTC. Protein: CASSLLPSSEYEQYF.

The chain uses TRBV7-2 and TRBJ1-1; D call uncertain. This CDR3 contains 13 residues. Trimming removed 5 bases at V and 2 bases at J, with 9 bases between. Per the germline V gene, CDR1 is SGHTA and CDR2 is FQGNSA. CDR3 DNA: TGTGCCAGCAGCCAGACGGGAAACACTGAAGCTTTCTTT. Translation gives CASSQTGNTEAFF.

This chain connects TRBV2 to TRBJ2-3, with D perhaps matching TRBD2 (5 bases). Germline loops: CDR1 SNHLY, CDR2 FYNNEI. V lost 8 bases to trimming and J lost 2 bases, with 14 bases between them. The CDR3 covers 14 residues. The CDR3 here is CASQAGEHTDTQYF. In DNA form, the CDR3 reads TGTGCCAGCCAAGCCGGGGAGCACACAGATACGCAGTATTTT.